This T cell receptor (beta chain) was recorded in a study of cytomegalovirus exposure and HLA in healthy donors. The study's findings and limits: It emerged from a later analysis that several of the most significant clusters appeared to be linked to common viral pathogens. Reported findings show TCR beta sequences accurately forecast HLA-A and HLA-B alleles in most subjects. A later examination showed that TCR association rates differed by HLA locus, with DRB1 most and HLA-C fewest.

Per germline, CDR1 SGHRS and CDR2 YFSETQ. Unmatched junction bases numbered 5, after V lost 2 bases and J lost 2 bases. CDR3 length: 15 residues. Amplification used 60 Vbeta primers and 13 Jbeta primers. In the original analysis: As a later analysis found, there were 80 million to 90 million unique TCR beta chains, of which around 9.9 million were shared. The protocol was immunoSEQ multiplex PCR, while the TCRdb copy is restricted to in-frame clones and leaves out a portion. V and J calls plus clone size are reproduced from that table; the DNA served to infer D and trimming. The data contain some 120,000 clones, approximately 69% of them singletons. About this clone itself: Its antigen is undetermined.

Sequencing used PBMCs. This chain joins TRBV5-1 and TRBJ2-7; 9 nucleotides agree with TRBD1. The source of this sequence is a man aged 40-50 years in good health and CMV-seropositive. The DNA for the CDR3 is TGCGCCAGCAGCTTCGGGGACAGGGAGACCTACGAGCAGTACTTC. It is translated as CASSFGDRETYEQYF.